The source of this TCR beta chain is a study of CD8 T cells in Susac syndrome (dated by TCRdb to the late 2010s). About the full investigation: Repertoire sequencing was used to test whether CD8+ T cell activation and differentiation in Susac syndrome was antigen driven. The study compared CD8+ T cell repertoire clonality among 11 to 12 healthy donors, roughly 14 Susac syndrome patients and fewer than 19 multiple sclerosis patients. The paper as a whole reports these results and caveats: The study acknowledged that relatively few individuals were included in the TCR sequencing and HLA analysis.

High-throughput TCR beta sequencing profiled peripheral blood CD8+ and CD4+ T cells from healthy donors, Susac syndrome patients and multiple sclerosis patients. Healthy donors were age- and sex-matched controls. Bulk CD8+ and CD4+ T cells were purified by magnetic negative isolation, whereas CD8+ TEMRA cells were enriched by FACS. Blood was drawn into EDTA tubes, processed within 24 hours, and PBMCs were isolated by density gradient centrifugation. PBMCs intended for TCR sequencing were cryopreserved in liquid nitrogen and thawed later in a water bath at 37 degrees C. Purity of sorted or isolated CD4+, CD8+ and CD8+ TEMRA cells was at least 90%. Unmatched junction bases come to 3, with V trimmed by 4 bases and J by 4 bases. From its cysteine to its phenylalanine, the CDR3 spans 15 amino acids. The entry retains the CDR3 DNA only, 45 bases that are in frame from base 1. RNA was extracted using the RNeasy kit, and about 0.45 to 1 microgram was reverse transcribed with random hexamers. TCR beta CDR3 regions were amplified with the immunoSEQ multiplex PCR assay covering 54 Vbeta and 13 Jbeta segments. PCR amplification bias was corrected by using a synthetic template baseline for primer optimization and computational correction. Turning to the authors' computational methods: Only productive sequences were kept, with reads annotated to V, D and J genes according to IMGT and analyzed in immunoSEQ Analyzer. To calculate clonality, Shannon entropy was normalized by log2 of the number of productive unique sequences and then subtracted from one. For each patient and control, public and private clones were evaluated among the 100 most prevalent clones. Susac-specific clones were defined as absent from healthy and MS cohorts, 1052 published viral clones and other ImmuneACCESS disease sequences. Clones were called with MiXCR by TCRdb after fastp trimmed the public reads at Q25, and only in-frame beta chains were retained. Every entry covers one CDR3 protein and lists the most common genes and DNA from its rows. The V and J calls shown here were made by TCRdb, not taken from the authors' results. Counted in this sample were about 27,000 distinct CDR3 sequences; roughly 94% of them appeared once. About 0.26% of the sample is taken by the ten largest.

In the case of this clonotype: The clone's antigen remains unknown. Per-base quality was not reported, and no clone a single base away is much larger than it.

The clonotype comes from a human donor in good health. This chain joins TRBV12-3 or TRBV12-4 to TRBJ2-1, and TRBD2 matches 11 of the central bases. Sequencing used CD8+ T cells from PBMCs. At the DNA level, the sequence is TGTGCCAGCAGTTCACTAGCGGGGGCTTACAATGAGCAGTTCTTC. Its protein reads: CASSSLAGAYNEQFF.